Listed here are 26 T cell receptor beta chains from one sample, sequenced in a study of blood T cells in healthy people across ages. For the second PCR, which ran for about 7 to 11 cycles, a sample-barcoded 5' primer and a J-beta primer mix were used. MiXCR, run by TCRdb on the 5' RACE reads, gives a single entry per CDR3 protein. Here the sample spans under 950,000 distinct CDR3 sequences, 22% being singletons. Sequenced sample: blood. These receptors all stem from a man aged 65 to 79 in good health.

Only a few counts were recorded for this clonotype. This chain connects TRBV2 to TRBJ2-7; possible D gene TRBD1, 5 bases. The CDR3 has 12 residues. Germline V CDR1 and CDR2: SNHLY, FYNNEI. Trimming stripped 6 bases from V and 6 bases from J, with 12 bases between. CDR3 region: CASRIDSFEQYF. Written as DNA, the CDR3 is TGTGCCAGCAGGATTGACAGCTTCGAGCAGTACTTC. The whole variable domain, remainder taken from reference TRBV2 and TRBJ2-7, is EPEVTQTPSHQVTQMGQEVILRCVPISNHLYFYWYRQILGQKVEFLVSFYNNEISEKSEIFDDQFSVERPDGSNFTLKIRSTKLEDSAMYFCASRIDSFEQYFGPGTRLTVT.

Only a few counts were recorded for this clonotype. V usage is TRBV7-2 and J usage is TRBJ1-4, with D unclear. This CDR3 has 15 residues. V lost 5 bases and J 2 bases, leaving 12 bases between the germline ends. Germline lookup yields CDR1 SGHTA and CDR2 FQGNSA. DNA of the CDR3: TGTGCCAGCAGCCCCCAGAGGGTGACTAATGAAAAACTGTTTTTT. Translating gives CASSPQRVTNEKLFF.

This clonotype was detected many times. V and J are TRBV20-1 and TRBJ1-1; D perhaps matches TRBD1 (6 bases). Trimming pared 7 bases from V and 2 bases from J, leaving 17 bases between. Germline V gene data show CDR1 as DFQATT and CDR2 as SNEGSKA (reference sequence). The CDR3 consists of 14 residues. This CDR3 is CSVDPGDQNTEAFF. DNA of the CDR3: TGCAGTGTCGACCCAGGGGACCAAAACACTGAAGCTTTCTTT.

The chain combines TRBV27 with TRBJ1-6, with D possibly matching TRBD1 (5 bases). The V end was cut by 6 bases, the J end by 2 bases, with 17 bases between. Germline CDR1 and CDR2: MNHEY and SMNVEV (reference sequence). CDR3 length equals 17 residues. The CDR3 loop reads CASSLEPGLTYNSPLHF. The CDR3, as DNA: TGTGCCAGCAGCCTAGAGCCGGGACTGACCTATAATTCACCCCTCCACTTT.

V usage is TRBV21-1 and J usage is TRBJ2-4; the listed D gene, TRBD1, was not tested against the DNA. TRBV21-1 is a known pseudogene. The CDR3 covers 18 residues. The CDR3 DNA reads as TGTGCCAGCAGCAAAGGAGGGTTGGGCGCCCCTTCGGGAAACATTCAGTACTTC. Protein: CASSKGGLGAPSGNIQYF.

Points on this clonotype: One end of the junction varies from germline; a read error may be responsible. The chain has TRBV7-9 and TRBJ1-1; D is ambiguous. Germline-derived CDR1 and CDR2 are SEHNR and FQNEAQ (reference sequence). This CDR3 region has 8 residues. The CDR3 is CAGSEAFF. The CDR3 coding sequence is TGTGCCGGCAGCGAAGCTTTCTTT.

The chain recombines TRBV5-1 with TRBJ2-5; 11 bases match TRBD1. The J call may be faulty, since TRBJ2-7 better matches the DNA end. This CDR3 has 15 amino acids. The germline CDR1 and CDR2 sequences are SGHRS and YFSETQ. The CDR3 DNA reads as TGCGCCAGCAGCTGGGTTGGACAGGGGGCTGACGAGCAGTACTTC. Its protein product is CASSWVGQGADEQYF.

This clonotype was counted at least ten times. The V and J genes are TRBV7-2 and TRBJ1-4; maybe TRBD1 (5 bases). Germline V CDR1 and CDR2: SGHTA, FQGNSA. CDR3 length: 14 residues. Deletions cut 4 bases from V and 8 bases from J, with 14 bases between. The CDR3 reads CASSSQGLIEKLFF. The CDR3 coding sequence is TGTGCCAGCAGCTCCCAGGGTTTAATAGAAAAACTGTTTTTT.

This clonotype was seen more than once but under ten times. The chain is built from TRBV29-1 and TRBJ1-5; D gene uncertain. Trimming removed 2 bases from V and 3 bases from J, with 8 bases in between. The CDR3 loop spans 13 amino acids. From germline, CDR1 is SQVTM and CDR2 ANQGSEA. Here the CDR3 reads CSVEFGNNQPQHF. The CDR3 nucleotides are TGCAGCGTTGAATTCGGTAACAATCAGCCCCAGCATTTT.

This clonotype turned up a few times. This chain joins TRBV5-1 and TRBJ1-5; D gene uncertain. Germline V gives CDR1 SGHRS, CDR2 YFSETQ. The germline V and J ends were trimmed by 0 bases and 6 bases, with 13 bases remaining between them. The CDR3 sequence is 15 residues long. CDR3 sequence: CASSLDDSRAQPQHF. The CDR3 nucleotides are TGCGCCAGCAGCTTGGATGATAGTAGGGCTCAGCCCCAGCATTTT.

The rearrangement links TRBV20-1 to TRBJ1-5, with 10 bases aligning to TRBD1. The CDR3 contains 13 residues. Per germline, CDR1 DFQATT and CDR2 SNEGSKA (reference sequence). The trim removed 5 bases at V and 5 bases at J, leaving 3 bases unmatched. In nucleotides, the CDR3 is TGCAGTGCTGAGACAGGGGGCGATCAGCCCCAGCATTTT. Its protein is CSAETGGDQPQHF.

A word on this clonotype: A single base separates this from a much larger clone, so it may be a read error. As DNA, the CDR3 is TGTGCCAGCAGCAAAGGGATGGCCCCTAATGAAAAACTGTTTTTT. Protein: CASSKGMAPNEKLFF. The chain is built from TRBV7-7 and TRBJ1-4; D uncertain. This CDR3 is 15 amino acids long. CDR1 is SSHAT and CDR2 is FNYEAQ in the germline V gene (reference sequence). Trimming left V 5 bases short and J 3 bases short, with 13 bases between.

This clonotype was found many times. V gene TRBV6-5 combines with J gene TRBJ1-2, with 7 positions matching TRBD1. V dropped 5 bases and J dropped 4; count of bases not matched to a gene: 10. This CDR3 is 15 amino acids long. Germline CDR1 MNHEY, CDR2 SVGAGI. CDR3 amino acids: CASSPGTEPFYGYTF. CDR3 in DNA: TGTGCCAGCAGTCCCGGGACAGAGCCTTTCTATGGCTACACCTTC.

This clonotype was detected a few times. This chain joins TRBV12-3 or TRBV12-4 and TRBJ1-2; D gene unclear. This CDR3 has 13 residues. The germline V and J ends were trimmed by 3 bases and 2 bases, with 7 bases remaining between them. The CDR3 reads CASSLTQNYGYTF. The CDR3 DNA follows: TGTGCCAGCAGTTTGACACAAAACTATGGCTACACCTTC.

The rearrangement uses TRBV5-6 and TRBJ2-5; perhaps TRBD1 as D (6 bases). V was pared by 6 bases and J by 3 bases, with 12 bases between. The CDR3 sequence is 13 residues long. The germline V gene encodes CDR1 SGHDT and CDR2 YYEEEE. The CDR3 DNA follows: TGTGCCAGCACCAAGACAGGTGAAGAGACCCAGTACTTC. It codes for CASTKTGEETQYF.

This clonotype showed up just a few times. One end of the junction varies from germline; a read error may be responsible. J is TRBJ1-2 and V is TRBV6-2 or TRBV6-3; 8 bases are shared with TRBD1. The CDR3 sequence is 15 residues long. Per germline, CDR1 MNHEY and CDR2 SVGEGT. Here the CDR3 reads CAGSSPTGVNYGYTF. CDR3 in DNA: TGTGCCGGCAGCTCCCCGACAGGGGTTAACTATGGCTACACCTTC.

Ten or more counts support this clonotype. The CDR3 here is CASSFGTISYEQYF. The DNA of the CDR3 is TGTGCCAGCAGCTTTGGGACAATCTCCTACGAGCAGTACTTC. The rearrangement links TRBV11-2 to TRBJ2-7; TRBD1 is a possible D gene (6 bases). The CDR3 loop spans 14 amino acids. Trimming took 3 bases from V and 0 from J, leaving 9 bases between them. The germline CDR1 and CDR2 sequences are SGHAT and FQNNGV.

This clonotype was picked up many times. The V call is TRBV5-1, the J call TRBJ1-2; the match to TRBD1 covers 10 bases. In germline, CDR1 is SGHRS, CDR2 YFSETQ. The J segment lost 7 bases and the V segment lost 3 bases, leaving 12 bases of the junction unmatched. This CDR3 contains 16 residues. The chain's CDR3 is CASSSEGTGVISGYTF. CDR3 sequence (DNA): TGCGCCAGCAGCTCGGAGGGGACAGGGGTTATTTCTGGCTACACCTTC.

V and J are TRBV2 and TRBJ2-5, with 7 bases identical to TRBD1. The DNA end is a closer match to TRBJ2-1, so the J assignment may be wrong. The germline V gene has CDR1 SNHLY and CDR2 FYNNEI. The CDR3 spans 15 residues. The CDR3: CASNRDSLPYNEQFF. The CDR3 nucleotides read TGTGCCAGCAACCGGGACAGTCTTCCTTACAATGAGCAGTTCTTC.

The V call is TRBV7-2, the J call TRBJ2-5; TRBD2 matches at 12 bases. TRBJ2-7 explains the end of the DNA better; the J call may be wrong. Germline values: CDR1 SGHTA, CDR2 FQGNSA. CDR3 length: 16 amino acids. Written as DNA, the CDR3 is TGTGCCAGCAGCTTAGCGCTAGCGGGGGGGGCCTACGAGCAGTACTTC. This encodes CASSLALAGGAYEQYF.

In its sample, this clonotype was seen a few times. The gene calls are TRBV5-1 and TRBJ2-1; 10 bases fit TRBD2. The J call may be incorrect, as the DNA end agrees better with TRBJ2-5. This CDR3 comprises 16 residues. From germline, CDR1 is SGHRS and CDR2 YFSETQ. The CDR3 DNA reads TGCGCCAGCAGCTTGGTCCTAGCGGGGGCCCCGGAGACCCAGTACTTC. Translating it yields CASSLVLAGAPETQYF.

The sample holds a few counts of this clonotype. V and J are TRBV5-1 and TRBJ1-1; D is perhaps TRBD1 (6 bases). The CDR3 loop spans 16 amino acids. CDR1 and CDR2 from the germline V gene are SGHRS and YFSETQ. V gave up 4 bases and J gave up 1 base, with 17 bases separating them. The CDR3 DNA is TGCGCCAGCAGCCCCCGGACAGCCTACCAGAACACTGAAGCTTTCTTT. It yields the protein CASSPRTAYQNTEAFF.

J is TRBJ1-5 and V is TRBV4-1; possible D gene TRBD1, 5 bases. In germline, CDR1 is MGHRA, CDR2 YSYEKL. Trimming stripped 0 bases from V and 1 base from J, with 13 bases between. The CDR3 sequence is 17 residues long. The CDR3 bases are TGCGCCAGCAGCCAAGAATACGGGGGAGGAAGCAATCAGCCCCAGCATTTT. This translates into CASSQEYGGGSNQPQHF.

This clonotype appeared many times. V is TRBV4-3 and J is TRBJ2-4, with 11 positions matching TRBD2. Germline assignment: CDR1 LGHNA and CDR2 YSLEER. The CDR3 runs 16 residues. Trimming took 3 bases from V and 9 from J; bases not matched to a gene: 10. CDR3 coding DNA: TGCGCCAGCAGCCAGGTTCCCAAGACTAGCGGGGCCATTCAGTACTTC. This encodes CASSQVPKTSGAIQYF.

This chain links TRBV3-1 with TRBJ2-1, with TRBD2 matching 8 bases. V shed 0 bases and J 3 bases; nucleotides not matched to a gene: 1. The CDR3 covers 15 residues. Germline CDR1 is LGHDT and CDR2 is YNNKEL (reference sequence). The CDR3 loop is CASSQDSGGYNEQFF. The CDR3 DNA sequence: TGTGCCAGCAGCCAAGACAGCGGGGGCTACAATGAGCAGTTCTTC.

The CDR3 DNA follows: TGTGCCAGCAGCACAGGGGGCGGACTCATCTACACCTTC. Protein product: CASSTGGGLIYTF. The chain uses TRBV7-2 and TRBJ1-2, with 9 positions matching TRBD1. The CDR3 consists of 13 residues. Germline CDR1 SGHTA, CDR2 FQGNSA. With 5 bases clipped from V and 10 bases from J, the junction kept 8 bases outside the gene matches.